The clone carrying this T cell receptor beta chain came up a few times. As yet, its antigen is unknown. With 4 bases clipped from V and 0 bases from J, the junction kept 6 bases outside the gene matches. The CDR3 length is 16 residues. Germline CDR1 and CDR2: MNHNS and SASEGT. These data originate in a study of immune characteristics of hereditary and idiopathic chronic pancreatitis. Study observations and caveats: Immune findings may reflect disease duration, since tissue was only from TPIAT. Chronic pancreatitis from alcohol use was left out of the study.

Clones were read by immunoSEQ multiplex PCR, and TCRdb kept only the in-frame ones, dropping some. Of over 11,000 clones in the sample, over 70% were seen once. Patients having total pancreatectomy with islet autotransplantation provided the chronic pancreatitis pancreas tissue. The J gene is TRBJ1-5, the V gene TRBV6-1, with 7 nucleotides matching TRBD1. The sequenced material came from pancreas tissue with hereditary chronic pancreatitis. This clonotype was obtained from a human donor with chronic pancreatitis. The CDR3 nucleotides read TGTGCCAGCAGTGGTGGGACAGTCTATAGCAATCAGCCCCAGCATTTT. Its protein is CASSGGTVYSNQPQHF.